The TCR beta chain described here comes from a study of cytomegalovirus exposure and HLA in healthy donors. Findings and limits, study-wide: Later work found most CMV-associated TCR beta chains apparently HLA-restricted.

V was trimmed by 3 bases and J by 3 bases, leaving 11 bases between them. The CDR3 contains 14 residues. The V gene's germline CDR1 is SGHAT and CDR2 FQNNGV. PCR primers comprised 60 Vbeta and 13 Jbeta primers. This table comes from immunoSEQ multiplex PCR, and its TCRdb copy is limited to in-frame clones, with some not included. The sample contains 170,000 or so clones, approximately 80% of which appear only once. A remark on this clone: Its specificity is unknown.

The sequence was obtained from a woman aged 25-40 years in good health and CMV-seronegative. The rearrangement uses TRBV11-2 and TRBJ1-1; D gene ambiguous. What was sequenced was PBMCs. CDR3 sequence (DNA): TGTGCCAGCAGCTTCAGACATTCCGACACTGAAGCTTTCTTT. Amino acid sequence: CASSFRHSDTEAFF.